This T cell receptor (beta chain) was recorded in a study of control samples from healthy donors and cancer patients. The CDR3 runs to 21 residues. V lost 0 bases to trimming and J lost 1 base; unmatched junction nucleotides: 12. From germline, CDR1 is LNHNV and CDR2 YYDKDF (reference sequence). TCRdb's table, derived via immunoSEQ multiplex PCR, lists solely in-frame clones and lacks some. This sample has under 80,000 clones, with approximately 94% found just once. Sequenced: blood. This sequence was found in a woman aged 40 to 50 in good health. The genes are TRBV15 and TRBJ2-3; 14 nucleotides line up with TRBD2. The CDR3 nucleotides read TGTGCCACCAGCAGAGATTGGCCCCGGACTAGCGGGAGGAACCGCACAGATACGCAGTATTTT. Protein: CATSRDWPRTSGRNRTDTQYF.